These 21 T cell receptor beta chains originate from one sample sequenced in a study of blood T cell repertoires in COVID-19. Sequenced by immunoSEQ multiplex PCR; TCRdb stores in-frame clones only, minus some. The sample records about 190,000 clones, approximately 84% being singletons. The sample consisted of PBMCs or T cells enriched from blood (not recorded which). The receptors derive from a woman in her twenties or thirties who had recovered from COVID-19.

The gene calls are TRBV9 and TRBJ2-3; 9 positions agree with TRBD2. Per germline, CDR1 SGDLS and CDR2 YYNGEE. J was trimmed by 6 bases and V by 3 bases; bases with no gene match: 14. This CDR3 has 17 residues. The CDR3, as DNA: TGTGCCAGCAGCGCCCTAGTAATTAGCGGGAGCTGGGATACGCAGTATTTT. This sequence encodes CASSALVISGSWDTQYF.

The chain carries TRBV6-5 and TRBJ2-2; 11 bases agree with TRBD1. V was pared by 9 bases and J by 4 bases, with 7 bases of the junction left unmatched. Germline loops: CDR1 MNHEY, CDR2 SVGAGI. This CDR3 has 15 amino acids. Here the CDR3 DNA reads TGTGCCAGTCAGTACGGGACAGGGGGCACCGGGGAGCTGTTTTTT. It encodes CASQYGTGGTGELFF.

The CDR3 DNA sequence: TGTGCCAGCAGCCAGGACCGAAGGAGGGCCGGAACCGGGGAGCTGTTTTTT. Translation: CASSQDRRRAGTGELFF. The chain couples TRBV14 to TRBJ2-2; maybe TRBD2 (6 bases). Germline CDR1 and CDR2: SGHDN and FVKESK. The CDR3 is 17 amino acids. Trimming stripped 3 bases from V and 5 bases from J, with 19 bases between.

The rearrangement links TRBV3-1 (or the pseudogene TRBV3-2) to TRBJ1-1, with 7 nucleotides matching TRBD1. The CDR3 contains 14 residues. The V and J ends lost 3 bases and 10 bases, in that order; junction bases with no gene match: 11. Per the germline V gene, CDR1 is LGHDT and CDR2 is YNNKEL (reference sequence). The CDR3 coding sequence is TGTGCCAGCAGCCAGGGCACGTCGACAGGGCGAGCTTTCTTT. Amino acids: CASSQGTSTGRAFF.

The V gene is TRBV7-8, the J gene TRBJ2-3; 12 bases match TRBD2. CDR1 is SGHVS and CDR2 is FQNEAQ in the germline V gene. J was trimmed by 4 bases and V by 5 bases; bases with no gene match: 10. The CDR3 contains 17 residues. CDR3 sequence reads: CASSTLTSGRSPDTQYF. As DNA, the CDR3 is TGTGCCAGCAGCACCCTAACTAGCGGGAGGTCACCAGATACGCAGTATTTT.

This clone came up once. The rearrangement joins TRBV2 to TRBJ1-2, with 7 bases fitting TRBD1. With 6 bases clipped from V and 6 bases from J, the junction kept 7 bases outside the gene matches. There are 13 residues in the CDR3. Per the germline V gene, CDR1 is SNHLY and CDR2 is FYNNEI. DNA of the CDR3: TGTGCCAGCAGGGTTCAGGGGGTCAATGGCTACACCTTC. This gives the protein CASRVQGVNGYTF.

This clone was found once. The chain recombines TRBV4-1 with TRBJ1-1; D gene ambiguous. Germline CDR1 MGHRA, CDR2 YSYEKL. The CDR3 length is 16 residues. With 0 bases removed from V and 3 bases from J, the gap between germline ends came to 14 bases. The CDR3 reads CASSQDLAPRDTEAFF. In DNA form, the CDR3 reads TGCGCCAGCAGCCAAGATCTGGCACCCCGGGACACTGAAGCTTTCTTT.

V is TRBV5-5 and J is TRBJ2-7; D is undetermined. The CDR3 length is 16 residues. CDR1 SGHKS and CDR2 YYEKEE come from the germline V gene (reference sequence). The ends were cut back, 0 bases at V and 0 bases at J, with 13 bases in the middle. The CDR3 DNA reads as TGTGCCAGCAGCTTGGCCGGAGCTGCCACCTCCTACGAGCAGTACTTC. Translation: CASSLAGAATSYEQYF.

This clone turned up a few times. This rearrangement joins TRBV12-3 or TRBV12-4 to TRBJ1-1; D not certain. The CDR3 loop spans 13 amino acids. V lost 7 bases and J 4 bases, leaving 13 bases between the germline ends. The CDR3 reads CASTLDRGTEAFF. The CDR3 DNA follows: TGTGCCAGCACCCTTGATAGAGGCACTGAAGCTTTCTTT.

This clone was seen just once. The rearrangement links TRBV19 to TRBJ1-2; TRBD1 matches 9 bases. The trim removed 5 bases at V and 6 bases at J, leaving 7 bases unmatched. This CDR3 has 14 amino acids. Germline V gene lookup returns CDR1 LNHDA and CDR2 SQIVND (reference sequence). CDR3 DNA sequence: TGTGCCAGTAGTCCTAGAACAGGGGGCGATGGCTACACCTTC. This encodes CASSPRTGGDGYTF.

This chain links TRBV5-4 with TRBJ2-3; perhaps TRBD2 as D (5 bases). With 2 bases removed from V and 6 bases from J, the gap between germline ends came to 10 bases. The CDR3 loop spans 13 amino acids. Germline-derived CDR1 and CDR2 are SGHNT and YYREEE (reference sequence). The CDR3 DNA reads as TGTGCCAGCAGCTTACCGGGGATGGATACGCAGTATTTT. This translates into CASSLPGMDTQYF.

This chain connects TRBV5-1 to TRBJ1-1; tentative D call: TRBD1 (5 bases). The CDR3 covers 14 residues. In germline, CDR1 is SGHRS, CDR2 YFSETQ. Trimming pared 5 bases from V and 2 bases from J, leaving 13 bases between. The CDR3 DNA reads TGCGCCAGCAGAACAGGAAACCAAAACACTGAAGCTTTCTTT. This encodes CASRTGNQNTEAFF.

The J gene is TRBJ1-2, the V gene TRBV4-1; the match to TRBD1 covers 9 bases. From germline, CDR1 is MGHRA and CDR2 YSYEKL. Trimming at V came to 3 bases and at J to 3 bases, leaving 5 bases not matched to a gene. The CDR3 totals 15 residues. CDR3 amino acids: CASSQAGQGYYGYTF. The DNA for the CDR3 is TGCGCCAGCAGCCAGGCGGGACAGGGCTACTATGGCTACACCTTC.

There are a few counts of this clone. The chain is built from TRBV19 and TRBJ1-5; D uncertain. CDR1 and CDR2 from the germline V gene are LNHDA and SQIVND (reference sequence). The CDR3 length is 15 residues. Trimming cost V 5 bases and J 4 bases, with 15 bases left between them. CDR3 in amino acids: CASSLSLRRNQPQHF. The CDR3 nucleotides are TGTGCCAGTAGTTTAAGCCTCCGGAGGAATCAGCCCCAGCATTTT.

J is TRBJ2-5 and V is TRBV27; D is uncertain. V dropped 3 bases and J dropped 2 bases, with 13 bases sitting between them. Per the germline V gene, CDR1 is MNHEY and CDR2 is SMNVEV (reference sequence). The CDR3 consists of 15 residues. The CDR3 spells CASSFHRHTQETQYF. The CDR3, as DNA: TGTGCCAGCAGTTTTCACAGACATACACAAGAGACCCAGTACTTC.

The rearrangement uses TRBV5-4 and TRBJ2-3; maybe TRBD2 (6 bases). V was cut by 3 bases and J by 5 bases, with 7 bases left in between. This CDR3 comprises 12 residues. CDR1 and CDR2 (germline): SGHNT, YYREEE (reference sequence). Written as DNA, the CDR3 is TGTGCCAGCAGCTACGGGGGAGATACGCAGTATTTT. Translation gives CASSYGGDTQYF.

The V and J genes are TRBV6-4 and TRBJ2-3, with 13 bases aligning to TRBD2. V shed 2 bases and J 6 bases; nucleotides not matched to a gene: 2. Germline CDR1 is MRHNA and CDR2 is SNTAGT. The CDR3 is 15 residues long. CDR3 region: CASSDTSGGADTQYF. CDR3 coding DNA: TGTGCCAGCAGTGACACTAGCGGGGGGGCCGATACGCAGTATTTT.

The chain couples TRBV11-2 to TRBJ2-1, with 7 bases matching TRBD1. Per the germline V gene, CDR1 is SGHAT and CDR2 is FQNNGV. The CDR3 extends over 11 amino acids. V lost 1 base and J lost 12; bases outside the gene matches: 0. The CDR3 loop reads CASSLGQGQFF. In nucleotides, the CDR3 is TGTGCCAGCAGCTTAGGACAGGGGCAGTTCTTC. The complete variable domain, with remaining parts taken from reference TRBV11-2 and TRBJ2-1, reads EAGVAQSPRYKIIEKRQSVAFWCNPISGHATLYWYQQILGQGPKLLIQFQNNGVVDDSQLPKDRFSAERLKGVDSTLKIQPAKLEDSAVYLCASSLGQGQFFGPGTRLTVL.

The chain links TRBV28 to TRBJ1-5, with TRBD1 as a possible D gene (5 bases). Trimming took 2 bases from V and 4 from J, leaving 18 bases between them. Germline V lookup: CDR1 MDHEN, CDR2 SYDVKM. The CDR3 covers 17 residues. The CDR3 here is CASSLPPRAFVNQPQHF. The CDR3 nucleotides read TGTGCCAGCAGTTTACCGCCCAGGGCGTTTGTAAATCAGCCCCAGCATTTT.

The chain has TRBV6-5 and TRBJ1-6; D may be TRBD1 (5 bases). In germline, CDR1 is MNHEY, CDR2 SVGAGI. V lost 8 bases, J lost 10 bases, and 15 bases lay in between. The length of the CDR3 is 13 residues. The CDR3 DNA is TGTGCCAGCCACGACAGTTTTGGGTCACCCCTCCACTTT. Protein: CASHDSFGSPLHF.

The rearrangement links TRBV19 to TRBJ1-2; D is undetermined. There are 13 residues in the CDR3. Deletions cut 1 base from V and 7 bases from J, with 10 bases between. CDR1 is LNHDA and CDR2 is SQIVND in the germline V gene (reference sequence). The CDR3 DNA reads TGTGCCAGTAGTATAGCGGCGGAGAGTGGCTACACCTTC. Its translation: CASSIAAESGYTF.